This T cell receptor (beta chain) was recorded in a study of T cell responses to AZD1222 COVID-19 vaccine. The CDR3 is 15 residues long. Germline V gene data show CDR1 as SGHAT and CDR2 as FQDESV (reference sequence). Between the trimmed V and J ends, which lost 1 base and 4 bases, there was a span of 14 bases. Sequenced by immunoSEQ multiplex PCR; TCRdb stores in-frame clones only, minus some. The sample records approximately 120,000 clones, around 90% being singletons. The TCR was taken from an adult in good health. The chain links TRBV11-1 to TRBJ2-7; D may match TRBD1 or TRBD2 (5 bases each). The material sequenced was peripheral blood, taken on day 0 of AZD1222 vaccination. The CDR3 sequence: CASSLDEGIPYEQYF. CDR3 coding DNA: TGTGCCAGCAGCTTAGATGAGGGGATCCCATACGAGCAGTACTTC.